These 8 T cell receptor beta chains were all obtained from the same sample, sequenced in a study of cytomegalovirus exposure and HLA in healthy donors. Primers for the PCR totalled 60 Vbeta and 13 Jbeta. The protocol was immunoSEQ multiplex PCR, while the TCRdb copy is restricted to in-frame clones and leaves out a portion. The sample table sets out 95,000 to 150,000 clones. Sequences were obtained from PBMCs. The receptors stem from a young man in good health and CMV-seronegative.

The chain recombines TRBV19 with TRBJ1-1, with D perhaps matching TRBD1 (6 bases). V lost 7 bases to trimming and J lost 1 base, with 13 bases between them. This CDR3 has 14 amino acids. From germline, CDR1 is LNHDA and CDR2 SQIVND (reference sequence). The CDR3 here is CASTPDRKNTEAFF. CDR3 sequence (DNA): TGTGCCAGTACCCCCGACAGGAAGAACACTGAAGCTTTCTTT.

This sequence joins TRBV28 and TRBJ1-4; 7 bases agree with TRBD1. Looked up from germline, CDR1 is MDHEN and CDR2 is SYDVKM. The CDR3 spans 16 residues. The V and J ends lost 3 bases and 0 bases, in that order; junction bases with no gene match: 4. CDR3 in DNA: TGTGCCAGCAGTTTCCTGCAGGGGGCAACTAATGAAAAACTGTTTTTT. This gives the protein CASSFLQGATNEKLFF.

V and J are TRBV11-2 and TRBJ2-5; 7 positions agree with TRBD2. This CDR3 comprises 15 residues. J lost 0 bases, V lost 2 bases, and 3 bases had no gene match. Germline V lookup: CDR1 SGHAT, CDR2 FQNNGV. Written as DNA, the CDR3 is TGTGCCAGCAGCTTATTCGGGGGGTACCAAGAGACCCAGTACTTC. Its translation is CASSLFGGYQETQYF.

The chain recombines TRBV11-3 with TRBJ2-4, with 7 nucleotides matching TRBD2. CDR3 length equals 14 residues. Germline-derived CDR1 and CDR2 are SGHNT and YENEEA. The junction had 2 bases not matched to a gene; V was cut back by 5 bases and J by 1 base. Here the CDR3 DNA reads TGTGCCAGCAGCCCCGGGGGGGCCAAAAACATTCAGTACTTC. Its protein product is CASSPGGAKNIQYF. Variable domain in full (rest from reference TRBV11-3 and TRBJ2-4): EAGVVQSPRYKIIEKKQPVAFWCNPISGHNTLYWYLQNLGQGPELLIRYENEEAVDDSQLPKDRFSAERLKGVDSTLKIQPAELGDSAVYLCASSPGGAKNIQYFGAGTRLSVL.

This chain uses TRBV2 with TRBJ2-3, with D hard to call. This CDR3 has 12 residues. The ends were cut back, 7 bases at V and 2 bases at J, with 7 bases in the middle. Germline values: CDR1 SNHLY, CDR2 FYNNEI. CDR3 region: CASTGSTDTQYF. For the CDR3, the DNA is TGTGCCAGCACCGGGTCCACAGATACGCAGTATTTT.

The genes are TRBV2 and TRBJ2-1; 12 bases agree with TRBD2. The CDR3 extends over 15 amino acids. V lost 9 bases and J lost 6; bases outside the gene matches: 9. Germline-derived CDR1 and CDR2 are SNHLY and FYNNEI. The CDR3 region has the DNA TGTGCCAGTAGGACAGGGACTAGCGGGTCCAATGAGCAGTTCTTC. It specifies CASRTGTSGSNEQFF. Using reference TRBV2 and TRBJ2-1 for the parts outside the CDR3, the full variable domain is EPEVTQTPSHQVTQMGQEVILRCVPISNHLYFYWYRQILGQKVEFLVSFYNNEISEKSEIFDDQFSVERPDGSNFTLKIRSTKLEDSAMYFCASRTGTSGSNEQFFGPGTRLTVL.

The chain couples TRBV7-2 to TRBJ2-7; 7 bases match TRBD1. The CDR3 contains 13 residues. V gave up 1 base and J gave up 6 bases; unmatched junction bases: 3. The germline V gene encodes CDR1 SGHTA and CDR2 FQGNSA. The CDR3: CASSLEGAFEQYF. CDR3 in DNA: TGTGCCAGCAGCTTAGAGGGGGCGTTCGAGCAGTACTTC.

This rearrangement joins TRBV9 to TRBJ2-3, with D possibly TRBD2 on 6 matching bases. From germline, CDR1 is SGDLS and CDR2 YYNGEE. The length of the CDR3 is 16 residues. V was shortened by 1 base and J by 0 bases, with 12 bases between the two germline ends. CDR3 protein: CASSVSLGGSTDTQYF. CDR3 DNA sequence: TGTGCCAGCAGCGTAAGTCTAGGAGGGAGCACAGATACGCAGTATTTT.